This T cell receptor (beta chain) was profiled in a study of human T cells and chemical hapten exposure. Study information: During the approximately 25-week study period, patients had diphenylcyclopropenone applied to the scalp every week. Largely, small differences in pooled library volume made per-sample TCR yields vary. Patch tests put 0.01% DPC on the upper back, and the results were checked at 6 days.

This sample's time point: pre-sensitization, week 0. Treatment denoted: therapeutic diphenylcyclopropenone sensitization with weekly scalp DPC. Unfractionated whole blood yielded the extracted total RNA. TCRdb processed the RACE reads anew with MiXCR; each CDR3 protein has one entry. The top ten hold over 2% of the sample, which has roughly 250,000 distinct CDR3 sequences, 7.5% to 9% seen once. The V end lost 1 base, the J end lost 5 bases, and 14 bases lay between the germline ends. This CDR3 contains 15 residues. CDR1 and CDR2 from the germline V gene are MGHRA and YSYEKL. This TCR came from a woman between 40 and 50 years old with alopecia areata. Some clones in this sample may be carry-over from other donors' samples. The sequencing here drew on whole blood, taken in connection with sensitization to the hapten diphenylcyclopropenone (DPC). The chain employs TRBV4-1 and TRBJ2-5; the D gene could be TRBD1 or TRBD2 (5 bases each). In nucleotides, the CDR3 is TGCGCCAGCAGCCAAGGAACCGGGACGGGGGAGACCCAGTACTTC. Translation gives CASSQGTGTGETQYF.